This T cell receptor beta chain stems from a study of cytomegalovirus exposure and HLA in healthy donors. Germline assignment: CDR1 SGHAT and CDR2 FQDESV (reference sequence). V was trimmed by 5 bases and J by 2 bases, leaving 7 bases between them. The CDR3 contains 12 residues. Primers included in the PCR were 60 Vbeta and 13 Jbeta primers. The assay was immunoSEQ multiplex PCR, and TCRdb's table has in-frame clones only and misses some. The sample includes approximately 98,000 clones, about 81% of them seen just once. The sample was PBMCs. V gene TRBV11-1 combines with J gene TRBJ2-7; possibly TRBD1 for D (6 bases). The receptor's source is a man aged 18-30 years in good health and CMV-seropositive. CDR3 sequence reads: CASSAGAYEQYF. CDR3 DNA sequence: TGTGCCAGCAGCGCAGGGGCCTACGAGCAGTACTTC.